This TCR beta chain came from a study of blood T cell repertoires in COVID-19. This table comes from immunoSEQ multiplex PCR, and its TCRdb copy is limited to in-frame clones, with some not included. The data show approximately 170,000 clones, approximately 90% seen once. The source is a man aged 50 to 60 who had recovered from COVID-19. The specimen was peripheral blood.

The CDR3 nucleotides are TGTGCCAGCAGCTTAGAGGGGGTGAGAACTGAAGCTTTCTTT. It translates to CASSLEGVRTEAFF. The J gene is TRBJ1-1, the V gene TRBV7-6, with D possibly TRBD1 on 6 matching bases. Trimming shortened V by 1 base and J by 5 bases, and 11 bases separated the two germline ends. The CDR3 is 14 amino acids. CDR1 is SGHVS, CDR2 FNYEAQ, per germline.